This T cell receptor beta chain was recorded in a study of T cell responses to AZD1222 COVID-19 vaccine. With 3 bases removed from V and 5 bases from J, the gap between germline ends came to 29 bases. CDR3 length equals 19 residues. Germline V gives CDR1 SGDLS, CDR2 YYNGEE. Sequencing was performed with immunoSEQ multiplex PCR; in TCRdb, only in-frame clones are kept and a portion is missing. The table records some 120,000 clones, 91% of them present only once. This TCR came from an adult in good health. The chain carries TRBV9 and TRBJ2-5; D might be TRBD1 (6 bases). The sequenced sample was peripheral blood, obtained on day 0 of AZD1222 vaccination. CDR3 loop: CASSASRGTGTHRRETQYF. CDR3 sequence (DNA): TGTGCCAGCAGCGCGTCTAGGGGGACCGGGACACACCGCCGTGAGACCCAGTACTTC.